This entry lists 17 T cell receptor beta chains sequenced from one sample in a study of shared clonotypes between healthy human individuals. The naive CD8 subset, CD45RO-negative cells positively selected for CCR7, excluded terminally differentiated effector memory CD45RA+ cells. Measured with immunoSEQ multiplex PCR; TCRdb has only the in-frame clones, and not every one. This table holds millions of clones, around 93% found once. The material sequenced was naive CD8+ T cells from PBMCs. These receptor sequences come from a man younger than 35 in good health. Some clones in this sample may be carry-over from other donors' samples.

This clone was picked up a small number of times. The CDR3 is CASSLYLNQPQHF. The CDR3 DNA reads TGTGCCAGCAGTTTGTACCTCAATCAGCCCCAGCATTTT. The V call is TRBV28, the J call TRBJ1-5; no definite D call. Trimming removed 3 bases at V and 3 bases at J, with 6 bases between. This CDR3 contains 13 residues. Germline V gene sequence: CDR1 MDHEN, CDR2 SYDVKM.

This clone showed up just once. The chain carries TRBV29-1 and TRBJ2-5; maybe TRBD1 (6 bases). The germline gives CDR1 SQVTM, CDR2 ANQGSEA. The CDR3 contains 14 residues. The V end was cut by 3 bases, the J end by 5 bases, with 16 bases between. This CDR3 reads CSVEYRDLQETQYF. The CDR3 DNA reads TGCAGCGTTGAGTACAGGGACCTCCAGGAGACCCAGTACTTC.

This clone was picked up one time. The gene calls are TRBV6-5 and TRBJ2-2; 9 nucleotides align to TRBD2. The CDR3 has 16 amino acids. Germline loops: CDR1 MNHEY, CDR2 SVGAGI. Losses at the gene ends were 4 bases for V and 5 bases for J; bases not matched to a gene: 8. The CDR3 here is CASSLAGEGRTGELFF. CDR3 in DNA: TGTGCCAGCAGTTTAGCGGGAGAGGGGAGGACCGGGGAGCTGTTTTTT.

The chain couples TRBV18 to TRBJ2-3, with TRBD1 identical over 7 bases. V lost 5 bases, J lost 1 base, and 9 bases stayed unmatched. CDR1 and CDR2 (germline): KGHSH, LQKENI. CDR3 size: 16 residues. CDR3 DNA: TGTGCCAGCTCATCTCAACCGGGACAGCGCACAGATACGCAGTATTTT. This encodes CASSSQPGQRTDTQYF.

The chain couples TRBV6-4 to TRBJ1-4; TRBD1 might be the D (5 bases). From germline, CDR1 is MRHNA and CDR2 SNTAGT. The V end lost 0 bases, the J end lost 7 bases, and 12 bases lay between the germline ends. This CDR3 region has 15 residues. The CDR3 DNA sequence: TGTGCCAGCAGTGACTCGGGGCCAGGGCGTGAAAAACTGTTTTTT. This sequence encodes CASSDSGPGREKLFF.

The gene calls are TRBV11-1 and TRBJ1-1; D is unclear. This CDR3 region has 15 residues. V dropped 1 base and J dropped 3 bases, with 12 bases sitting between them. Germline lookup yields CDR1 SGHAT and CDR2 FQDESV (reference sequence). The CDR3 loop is CASSLGPSRDTEAFF. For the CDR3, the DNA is TGTGCCAGCAGCTTAGGTCCATCCCGAGACACTGAAGCTTTCTTT.

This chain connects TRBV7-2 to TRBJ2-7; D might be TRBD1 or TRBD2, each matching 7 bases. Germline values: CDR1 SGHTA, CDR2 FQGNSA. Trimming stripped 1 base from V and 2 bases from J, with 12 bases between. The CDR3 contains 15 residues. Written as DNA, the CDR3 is TGTGCCAGCAGCTTAGTTCAGGGGGGGACCTACGAGCAGTACTTC. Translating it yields CASSLVQGGTYEQYF.

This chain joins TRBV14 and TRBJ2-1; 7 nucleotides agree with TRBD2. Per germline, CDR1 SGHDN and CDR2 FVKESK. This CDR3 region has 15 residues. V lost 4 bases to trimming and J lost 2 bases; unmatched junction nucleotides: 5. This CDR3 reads CASSPLGGAYNEQFF. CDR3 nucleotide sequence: TGTGCCAGCAGCCCCCTGGGGGGGGCCTACAATGAGCAGTTCTTC. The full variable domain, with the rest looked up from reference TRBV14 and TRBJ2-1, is EAGVTQFPSHSVIEKGQTVTLRCDPISGHDNLYWYRRVMGKEIKFLLHFVKESKQDESGMPNNRFLAERTGGTYSTLKVQPAELEDSGVYFCASSPLGGAYNEQFFGPGTRLTVL.

The CDR3: CASSLLSTDSEQYF. The DNA for the CDR3 is TGTGCCAGCAGCCTCCTCTCGACAGATAGCGAGCAGTACTTC. The chain uses TRBV5-6 and TRBJ2-7; maybe TRBD1 (5 bases). Trimming took off 4 bases at V and 6 bases at J, with 17 bases between the two ends. The CDR3 runs to 14 residues. Germline CDR1 reads SGHDT; CDR2 reads YYEEEE.

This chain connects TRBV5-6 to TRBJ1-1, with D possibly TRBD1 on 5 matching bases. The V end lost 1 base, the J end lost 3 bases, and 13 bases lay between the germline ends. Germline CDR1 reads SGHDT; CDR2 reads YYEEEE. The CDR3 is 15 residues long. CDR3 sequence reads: CASSLLWGSDTEAFF. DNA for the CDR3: TGTGCCAGCAGCTTGTTATGGGGGTCCGACACTGAAGCTTTCTTT.

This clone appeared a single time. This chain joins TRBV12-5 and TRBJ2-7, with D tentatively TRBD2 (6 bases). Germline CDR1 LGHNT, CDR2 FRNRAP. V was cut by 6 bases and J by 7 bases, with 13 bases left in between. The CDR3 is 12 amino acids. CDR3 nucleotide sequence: TGTGCTAGTGGGGTGGGGACTGGGGAGCAGTACTTC. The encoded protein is CASGVGTGEQYF.

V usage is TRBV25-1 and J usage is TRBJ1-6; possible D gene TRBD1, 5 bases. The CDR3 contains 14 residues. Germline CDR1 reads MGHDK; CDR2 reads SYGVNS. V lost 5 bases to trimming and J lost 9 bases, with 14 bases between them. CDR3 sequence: CASSWGVRGSPLHF. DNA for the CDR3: TGTGCCAGCAGTTGGGGGGTTAGAGGTTCACCCCTCCACTTT.

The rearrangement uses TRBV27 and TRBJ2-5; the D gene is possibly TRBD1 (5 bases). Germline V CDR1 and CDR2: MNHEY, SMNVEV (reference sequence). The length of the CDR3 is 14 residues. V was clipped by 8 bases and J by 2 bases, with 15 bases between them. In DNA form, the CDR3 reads TGTGCCAGCTCCCTTGCACGGACACAAGAGACCCAGTACTTC. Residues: CASSLARTQETQYF.

The CDR3: CASSVKTSGSNEQFF. For the CDR3, the DNA is TGTGCCAGCAGCGTAAAGACTAGCGGGAGTAATGAGCAGTTCTTC. The chain employs TRBV9 and TRBJ2-1; 12 bases map to TRBD2. The CDR3 extends over 15 amino acids. V lost 1 base and J lost 7; bases outside the gene matches: 3. Germline V gene lookup returns CDR1 SGDLS and CDR2 YYNGEE.

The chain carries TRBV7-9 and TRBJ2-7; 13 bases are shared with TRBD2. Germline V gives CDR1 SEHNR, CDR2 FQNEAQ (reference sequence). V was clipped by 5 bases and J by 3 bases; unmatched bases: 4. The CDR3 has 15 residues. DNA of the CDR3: TGTGCCAGCAGCACCCGGACTAGCGGGGGCTACGAGCAGTACTTC. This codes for CASSTRTSGGYEQYF.

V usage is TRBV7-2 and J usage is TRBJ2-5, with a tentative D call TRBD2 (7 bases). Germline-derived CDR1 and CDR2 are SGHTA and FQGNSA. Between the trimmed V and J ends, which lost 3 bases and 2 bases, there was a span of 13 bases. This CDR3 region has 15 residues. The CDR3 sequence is CASSFPEGGQETQYF. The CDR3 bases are TGTGCCAGCAGCTTCCCGGAGGGGGGGCAAGAGACCCAGTACTTC.

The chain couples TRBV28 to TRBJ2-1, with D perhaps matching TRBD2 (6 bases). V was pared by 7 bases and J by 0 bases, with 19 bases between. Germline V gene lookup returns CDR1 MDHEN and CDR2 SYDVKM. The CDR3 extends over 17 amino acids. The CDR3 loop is CASIRTSSERSYNEQFF. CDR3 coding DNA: TGTGCCAGCATCCGGACCTCTAGCGAACGCTCCTACAATGAGCAGTTCTTC.